Given below is one T cell receptor beta chain in context. In germline, CDR1 is SGHNT, CDR2 YYREEE (reference sequence). Germline trimming cut 0 bases from V and 13 bases from J; bases unmatched to any gene: 12. The CDR3 covers 15 residues. The sample belongs to a study of blood T cell repertoires in COVID-19. Study-wide background: Sites in the United States, Italy and Spain provided acute and convalescent COVID-19 samples. T cells, B-cell-depleted T cells, or PBMCs supplied cDNA or gDNA.

Per the original data handling: For nucleated cells, counts were estimated from reference gene primer amplification. Clones were sequenced by immunoSEQ multiplex PCR, and TCRdb holds only the in-frame ones, with some missing. V and J calls and clone size come straight from that table; D and trimming were deduced from the DNA. The data contain more than 150,000 clones, approximately 84% of them singletons. Specimen: peripheral blood. This chain connects TRBV5-4 to TRBJ2-1; 8 bases match TRBD2. The clonotype was recovered from a human donor in a cohort sampled during active COVID-19. DNA for the CDR3: TGTGCCAGCAGCTTGGCCCACTGGCGGGGGGACGATCAGTTCTTC. It yields the protein CASSLAHWRGDDQFF.